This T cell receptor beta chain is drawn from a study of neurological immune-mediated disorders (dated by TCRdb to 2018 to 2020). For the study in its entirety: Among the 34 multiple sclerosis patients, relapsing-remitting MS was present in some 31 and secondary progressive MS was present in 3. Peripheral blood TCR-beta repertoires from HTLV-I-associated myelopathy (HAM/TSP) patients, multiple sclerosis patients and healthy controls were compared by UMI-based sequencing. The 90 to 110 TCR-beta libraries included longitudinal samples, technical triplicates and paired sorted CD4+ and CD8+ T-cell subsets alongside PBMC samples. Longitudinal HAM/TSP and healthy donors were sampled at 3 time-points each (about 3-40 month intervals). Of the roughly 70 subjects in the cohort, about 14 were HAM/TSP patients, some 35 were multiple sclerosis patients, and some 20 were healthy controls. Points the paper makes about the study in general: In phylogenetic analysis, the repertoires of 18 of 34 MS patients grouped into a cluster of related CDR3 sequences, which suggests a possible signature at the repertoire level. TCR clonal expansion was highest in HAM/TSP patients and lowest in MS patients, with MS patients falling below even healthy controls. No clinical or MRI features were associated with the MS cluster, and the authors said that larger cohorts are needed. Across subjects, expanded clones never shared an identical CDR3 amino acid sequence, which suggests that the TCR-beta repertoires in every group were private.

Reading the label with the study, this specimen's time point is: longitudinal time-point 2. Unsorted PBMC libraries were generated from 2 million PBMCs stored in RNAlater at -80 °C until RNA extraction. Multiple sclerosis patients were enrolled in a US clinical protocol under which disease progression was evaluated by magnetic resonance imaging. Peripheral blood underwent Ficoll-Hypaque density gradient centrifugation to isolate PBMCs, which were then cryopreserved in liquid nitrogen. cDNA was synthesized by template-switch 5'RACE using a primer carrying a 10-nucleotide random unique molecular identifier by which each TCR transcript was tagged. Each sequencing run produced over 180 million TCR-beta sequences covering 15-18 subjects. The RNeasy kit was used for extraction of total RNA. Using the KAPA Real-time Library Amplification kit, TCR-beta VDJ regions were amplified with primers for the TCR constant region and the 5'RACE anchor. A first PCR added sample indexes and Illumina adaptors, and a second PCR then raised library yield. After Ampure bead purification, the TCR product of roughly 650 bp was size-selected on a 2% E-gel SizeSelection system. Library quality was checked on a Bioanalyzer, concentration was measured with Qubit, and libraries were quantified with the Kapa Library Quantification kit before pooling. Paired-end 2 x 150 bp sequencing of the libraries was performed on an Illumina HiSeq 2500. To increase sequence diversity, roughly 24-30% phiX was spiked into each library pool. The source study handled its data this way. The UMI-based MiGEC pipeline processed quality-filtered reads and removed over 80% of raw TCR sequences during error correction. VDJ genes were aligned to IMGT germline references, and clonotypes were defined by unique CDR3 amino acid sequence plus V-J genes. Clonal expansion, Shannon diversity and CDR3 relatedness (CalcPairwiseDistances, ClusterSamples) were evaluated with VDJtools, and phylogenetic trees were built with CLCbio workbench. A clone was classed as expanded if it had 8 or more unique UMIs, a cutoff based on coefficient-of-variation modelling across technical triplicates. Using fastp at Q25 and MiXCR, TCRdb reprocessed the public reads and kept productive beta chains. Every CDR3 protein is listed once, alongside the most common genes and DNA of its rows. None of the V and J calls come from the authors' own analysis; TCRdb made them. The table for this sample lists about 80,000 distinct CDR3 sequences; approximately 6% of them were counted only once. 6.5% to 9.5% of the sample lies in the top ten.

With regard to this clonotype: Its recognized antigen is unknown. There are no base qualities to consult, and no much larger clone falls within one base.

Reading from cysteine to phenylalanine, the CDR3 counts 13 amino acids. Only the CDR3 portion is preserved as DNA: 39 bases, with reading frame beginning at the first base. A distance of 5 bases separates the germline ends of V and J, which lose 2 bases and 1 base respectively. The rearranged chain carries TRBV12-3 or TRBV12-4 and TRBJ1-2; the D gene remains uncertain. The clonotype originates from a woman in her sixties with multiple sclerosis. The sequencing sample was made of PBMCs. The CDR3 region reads CASSLIGNYGYTF. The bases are TGTGCCAGCAGTTTAATTGGTAACTATGGCTACACCTTC.